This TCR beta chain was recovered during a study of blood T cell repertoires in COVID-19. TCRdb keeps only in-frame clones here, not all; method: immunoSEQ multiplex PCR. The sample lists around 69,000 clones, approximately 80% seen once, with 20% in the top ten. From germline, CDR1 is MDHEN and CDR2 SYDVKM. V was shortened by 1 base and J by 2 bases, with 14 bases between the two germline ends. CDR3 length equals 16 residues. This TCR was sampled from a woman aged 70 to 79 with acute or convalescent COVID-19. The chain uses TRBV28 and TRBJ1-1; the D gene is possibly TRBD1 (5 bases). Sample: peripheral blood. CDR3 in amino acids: CASSLSTATINTEAFF. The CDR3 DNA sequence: TGTGCCAGCAGTTTATCGACAGCCACAATTAACACTGAAGCTTTCTTT. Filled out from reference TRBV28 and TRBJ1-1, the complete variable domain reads DVKVTQSSRYLVKRTGEKVFLECVQDMDHENMFWYRQDPGLGLRLIYFSYDVKMKEKGDIPEGYSVSREKKERFSLILESASTNQTSMYLCASSLSTATINTEAFFGQGTRLTVV.